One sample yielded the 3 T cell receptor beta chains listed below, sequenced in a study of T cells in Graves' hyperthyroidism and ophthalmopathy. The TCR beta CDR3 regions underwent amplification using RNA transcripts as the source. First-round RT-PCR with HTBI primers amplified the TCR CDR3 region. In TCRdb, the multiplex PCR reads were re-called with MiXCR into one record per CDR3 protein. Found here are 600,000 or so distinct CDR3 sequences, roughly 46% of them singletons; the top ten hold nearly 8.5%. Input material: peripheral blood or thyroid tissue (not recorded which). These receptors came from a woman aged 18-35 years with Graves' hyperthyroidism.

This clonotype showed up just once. CDR3 in amino acids: CASSSRMETEAFF. The DNA of the CDR3 is TGTGCCAGCAGCTCCCGAATGGAGACTGAAGCTTTCTTT. The chain uses TRBV11-2 and TRBJ1-1; D gene unclear. Germline CDR1 SGHAT, CDR2 FQNNGV. Trimming shortened V by 4 bases and J by 5 bases, and 11 bases separated the two germline ends. The CDR3 length is 13 residues.

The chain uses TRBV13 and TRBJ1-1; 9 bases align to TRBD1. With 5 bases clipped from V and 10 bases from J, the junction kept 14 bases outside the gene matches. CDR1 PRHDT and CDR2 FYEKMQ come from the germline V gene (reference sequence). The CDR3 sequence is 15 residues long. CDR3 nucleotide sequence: TGTGCCAGCAGCCTACCTGGGACAGGGTCGTGGAGAGCTTTCTTT. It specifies CASSLPGTGSWRAFF.

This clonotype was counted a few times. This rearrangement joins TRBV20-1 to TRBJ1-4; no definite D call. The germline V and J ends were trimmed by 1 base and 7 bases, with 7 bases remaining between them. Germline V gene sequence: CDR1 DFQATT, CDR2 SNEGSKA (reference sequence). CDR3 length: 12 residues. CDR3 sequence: CSARVASEKLFF. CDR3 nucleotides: TGCAGTGCTAGAGTGGCGAGTGAAAAACTGTTTTTT.